These T cell receptor beta chains were read from a single sample in a study of tumor-infiltrating lymphocytes in primary liver carcinoma. TCRdb called the multiplex PCR reads again in MiXCR, with one record for every CDR3 protein. The table lists about 78,000 distinct CDR3 sequences, about 70% of them singletons. Specimen: liver tumor tissue from sampling region 4. These receptors all come from a woman aged 60-75 years with primary liver carcinoma and hepatitis B virus infection. CDR3s include the opening cysteine and the closing phenylalanine or tryptophan. A D gene is named only where the DNA matches it firmly. Clone size appears in some rows only: once, few, many, or a class for an expanded clone.

d_call j_call v_call clone_size cdr3_aa cdr3_nt
TRBD1 TRBJ2-7 TRBV6-6 many CASRVTGGFNEQYF TGTGCCAGCAGGGTCACAGGGGGCTTTAACGAGCAGTACTTC
NA TRBJ2-1 TRBV12-3/TRBV12-4 NA CASLRLVGIYNEQFF TGTGCCAGCTTGAGACTAGTGGGAATCTACAATGAACAGTTTTTC
TRBD1 TRBJ2-6 TRBV12-3/TRBV12-4 NA CVSIRTGSPTGANVLTF TGTGTCAGCATAAGGACAGGTTCCCCTACCGGGGCCAACGTCCTGACTTTC
TRBD2 TRBJ2-5 TRBV29-1 medium-sized CSVDYPSGSETQYF TGCAGCGTTGATTATCCTAGCGGGAGTGAGACCCAGTACTTC
TRBD1 TRBJ2-2 TRBV29-1 NA CSEIQTGTENTGELFF TGTAGCGAGATCCAGACCGGGACAGAGAACACCGGGGAGCTGTTTTTT
TRBD2 TRBJ2-1 TRBV29-1 NA CSVEGTSGMAVSEQFF TGCAGCGTTGAGGGGACTAGCGGGATGGCCGTTAGTGAGCAGTTTTTC
NA TRBJ2-7 TRBV7-3 few CASSYGGDEQYF TGTGCCAGCAGCTACGGGGGCGACGAGCAGTACTTC
NA TRBJ1-1 TRBV11-3 NA CTSSLVVECRNTEAFF TGTACCAGCAGCTTAGTCGTGGAATGCCGGAACACTGAAGCTTTCTTT
NA TRBJ2-3 TRBV11-3 NA CVSSHRTDTDAQYF TGTGTCAGCAGCCATCGGACAGACACAGATGCGCAGTATTTT
NA TRBJ2-1 TRBV11-3 NA CASSPGRLSFYNEQSF TGTGCCAGCAGCCCCGGGAGACTATCCTTTTACAATGAACAGTCCTTT
TRBD1 TRBJ1-3 TRBV7-9 many CASSRWQGANPSGNTIYF TGTGCCAGCAGCCGATGGCAGGGGGCGAACCCCTCTGGAAACACCATATATTTT
TRBD2 TRBJ2-3 TRBV12-3/TRBV12-4 many CASSPPGGRSNTQYF TGTGCCAGCAGCCCGCCTGGCGGGAGGAGTAATACGCAGTATTTT
NA TRBJ1-2 TRBV29-1 NA CSVKVWECYTF TGCAGCGTCAAGGTCTGGGAATGCTACACCTTC